This is a list of T cell receptor beta chains from one sample in a study of response to subunit inactivated influenza vaccine. TCRdb fed the RT-PCR reads into MiXCR, producing one record per CDR3 protein. This table has just under 550,000 distinct CDR3 sequences, roughly a quarter appearing once. These data were also filed under a second study, of T cells expressing NK-cell markers.

Sequencing used CD4+ T cells sorted from PBMCs, obtained approximately 13 days after vaccination. The receptors stem from a man aged 50-60 years who received an inactivated influenza vaccine. CDR3s include the opening cysteine and the closing phenylalanine or tryptophan. The D gene is left open where the match is weak. The listing skips clone size in some rows; elsewhere it reads once, few, many or a size class.

J: TRBJ2-3
D: .
V: TRBV4-3
size: many
DNA: TGCGCCAGCAGCCAAGGGGACCTTAGCACAGATACGCAGTATTTT
CDR3: CASSQGDLSTDTQYF

J: TRBJ2-1
D: TRBD2
V: TRBV11-2
size: .
DNA: TGTGCCAGCAGCTTAGCCCTCGGGGGGGCATTTGAGCAGTTCTTC
CDR3: CASSLALGGAFEQFF

J: TRBJ2-1
D: .
V: TRBV5-6
size: few
DNA: TGTGCCAGCAGCTTTAGGGCCCCCAACTCCTACAATGAGCAGTTCTTC
CDR3: CASSFRAPNSYNEQFF

J: TRBJ1-4
D: TRBD1
V: TRBV28
size: few
DNA: TGTGCCAGCAGTTCCCCGGGACAGGGACATAATGAAAAACTGTTTTTT
CDR3: CASSSPGQGHNEKLFF

J: TRBJ2-1
D: TRBD2
V: TRBV5-1
size: .
DNA: TGCGCCAGCAGCTTGGCTCGCCGGGGGGGCCTCAATGAGCAGTTCTTC
CDR3: CASSLARRGGLNEQFF

J: TRBJ2-1
D: .
V: TRBV6-1
size: many
DNA: TGTGCCAGCATGAGAGTTGCAAATGAGCAGTTCTTC
CDR3: CASMRVANEQFF

J: TRBJ2-2
D: TRBD1
V: TRBV10-3
size: few
DNA: TGTGCCATGGGACAGAGGGTTTCCACCGGGGAGCTGTTTTTT
CDR3: CAMGQRVSTGELFF

J: TRBJ2-5
D: TRBD2
V: TRBV28
size: .
DNA: TGTGCCAGCAGTCAACTAGCGAAAGAGACCCAGTACTTC
CDR3: CASSQLAKETQYF

J: TRBJ1-5
D: .
V: TRBV12-3/TRBV12-4
size: .
DNA: TGTGCCAGCAGTTTAAGTCCAGGGCGTCAGCCCCAGCATTTT
CDR3: CASSLSPGRQPQHF

J: TRBJ2-2
D: .
V: TRBV24-1
size: few
DNA: TGTGCCACCGGGGGACCAAGAAATAAGCTGTTTTTT
CDR3: CATGGPRNKLFF

J: TRBJ2-3
D: .
V: TRBV12-3/TRBV12-4
size: many
DNA: TGTGCCAGCAGTGCGATGTCGGGGAGGAGGAATACGCAGTATTTT
CDR3: CASSAMSGRRNTQYF

J: TRBJ2-5
D: .
V: TRBV24-1
size: .
DNA: TGTGCCACCAGTGATTTACGGACAGAATCGTCAGAGACCCAGTACTTC
CDR3: CATSDLRTESSETQYF

J: TRBJ2-5
D: .
V: TRBV20-1
size: .
DNA: TGCAGTGCTAGAGAAATCCGGACAGTGTACCAAGAGACCCAGTACTTC
CDR3: CSAREIRTVYQETQYF

J: TRBJ2-3
D: TRBD2
V: TRBV11-2
size: .
DNA: TGTGCCAGCACCTCCTGGCGGGGGGGGTCCTTGGGCACAGATACGCAGTATTTT
CDR3: CASTSWRGGSLGTDTQYF

J: TRBJ2-1
D: .
V: TRBV7-2
size: few
DNA: TGTGCCAGCAGCCAAGGGCGGATTTCTTACAATGAGCAGTTCTTC
CDR3: CASSQGRISYNEQFF

J: TRBJ1-6
D: .
V: TRBV20-1
size: few
DNA: TGCAGTGCTACTAACCCCGGGAAGGGGGGTCTTTCACCCCTCCACTTT
CDR3: CSATNPGKGGLSPLHF

J: TRBJ1-1
D: TRBD1
V: TRBV10-3
size: .
DNA: TGTGCCGCCGGGACAGGCTACACTGAAGCTTTCTTT
CDR3: CAAGTGYTEAFF

J: TRBJ2-1
D: .
V: TRBV29-1
size: few
DNA: TGCAGCGTTGATCGGCAGGGAAACAATGAGCAGTTCTTC
CDR3: CSVDRQGNNEQFF

J: TRBJ2-2
D: .
V: TRBV20-1
size: few
DNA: TGCAGTGCTGGGTCGGCGAACACCGGGGAGCTGTTTTTT
CDR3: CSAGSANTGELFF

J: TRBJ2-7
D: .
V: TRBV6-1
size: .
DNA: TGTGCCAGCAGTCGGTTCGGGAGCTCTCGGGAGCAGTACTTC
CDR3: CASSRFGSSREQYF

J: TRBJ1-2
D: .
V: TRBV29-1
size: few
DNA: TGCAGCGTTGTGTGGCAGCCAAAGGATGGCTACACCTTC
CDR3: CSVVWQPKDGYTF

J: TRBJ2-5
D: .
V: TRBV29-1
size: .
DNA: TGCAGCGTTGGGCTAGCAGAGACCCAGTACTTC
CDR3: CSVGLAETQYF

J: TRBJ2-3
D: TRBD2
V: TRBV20-1
size: .
DNA: TGCAGTGCTAGAGGTACTAGCGGGGGGCTCCGAAGCCCGCAGTATTTT
CDR3: CSARGTSGGLRSPQYF

J: TRBJ2-3
D: .
V: TRBV7-2
size: few
DNA: TGTGCCAGCAGCGCCCAGGACTATAGCACAGATACGCAGTATTTT
CDR3: CASSAQDYSTDTQYF

J: TRBJ1-2
D: .
V: TRBV6-5
size: .
DNA: TGTGCCAGCAGTTACGGCAGGGGTGCTTATGGCTACACCTTC
CDR3: CASSYGRGAYGYTF

J: TRBJ2-1
D: .
V: TRBV28
size: .
DNA: TGTGCCAGCAGTTTACAGGGGGGGCTCCCCTACGATGAGCAGTTCTTC
CDR3: CASSLQGGLPYDEQFF

J: TRBJ2-7
D: TRBD2
V: TRBV12-3/TRBV12-4
size: .
DNA: TGTGCCAGCAGCAAGACTAGCGGGGGCTACGAGCAGTACTTC
CDR3: CASSKTSGGYEQYF

J: TRBJ2-5
D: TRBD1
V: TRBV25-1
size: .
DNA: TGTGCCAGCAGTGGCCGACCAGGGACAGCGATTCAAGAGACCCAGTACTTC
CDR3: CASSGRPGTAIQETQYF

J: TRBJ2-4
D: .
V: TRBV2
size: .
DNA: TGTGCCAGCAGTTTAAGACTCGTGGCGGAGTTAGCCAAAAACATTCAGTACTTC
CDR3: CASSLRLVAELAKNIQYF

J: TRBJ2-1
D: .
V: TRBV24-1
size: few
DNA: TGTGCCACCAGTGATTACGAACTAGGGCTAGGATCTGTGCAGTTCTTC
CDR3: CATSDYELGLGSVQFF

J: TRBJ2-2
D: .
V: TRBV3-1
size: few
DNA: TGTGCCAGCAGCCAAGGCCTGGCCGGGGCCAACACCGGGGAGCTGTTTTTT
CDR3: CASSQGLAGANTGELFF

J: TRBJ2-5
D: .
V: TRBV5-1
size: .
DNA: TGCGCCAGCAGCTCGGAAGGGAGGACCCAGTACTTC
CDR3: CASSSEGRTQYF

J: TRBJ1-4
D: .
V: TRBV5-1
size: few
DNA: TGCGCCAGCAGCTTTCTGGGGGACGGCGAAAAACTGTTTTTT
CDR3: CASSFLGDGEKLFF

J: TRBJ2-5
D: .
V: TRBV27
size: .
DNA: TGTGCCAGCAGTTTATCCGGGAGCACCGAGACCCAGTACTTC
CDR3: CASSLSGSTETQYF

J: TRBJ2-7
D: TRBD1
V: TRBV30
size: .
DNA: TGTGCCTGGGACAGGGGCCCGGCAGGTTACGAGCAGTACTTC
CDR3: CAWDRGPAGYEQYF

J: TRBJ2-3
D: TRBD2
V: TRBV20-1
size: few
DNA: TGCAGTGCTAGAGGCTTCGGACTAGCGGGAGCTGGTGGAGATACGCAGTATTTT
CDR3: CSARGFGLAGAGGDTQYF

J: TRBJ2-2
D: TRBD2
V: TRBV12-3/TRBV12-4
size: few
DNA: TGTGCCAGCAGTTTAGGCGGGGGGCGGTCCGGGGAGCTGTTTTTT
CDR3: CASSLGGGRSGELFF

J: TRBJ2-1
D: .
V: TRBV20-1
size: .
DNA: TGCAGTGCTAGAGTAGTCGAGGCGGGGGCCCACAATGAGCAGTTCTTC
CDR3: CSARVVEAGAHNEQFF

J: TRBJ2-2
D: TRBD1
V: TRBV9
size: few
DNA: TGTGCCAGCACCGGGACAGGGCATACCGGGGAGCTGTTTTTT
CDR3: CASTGTGHTGELFF

J: TRBJ2-1
D: TRBD2
V: TRBV29-1
size: .
DNA: TGCAGCGTTGAACCACTAGCGGTCTACAATGAGCAGTTCTTC
CDR3: CSVEPLAVYNEQFF

J: TRBJ1-2
D: TRBD1
V: TRBV6-1
size: .
DNA: TGTGCCAGCACTGCCCGGACAGGCCCTAGCTACACCTTC
CDR3: CASTARTGPSYTF

J: TRBJ2-3
D: .
V: TRBV29-1
size: .
DNA: TGCAGCGCTGAATTGCGGTTCACAGATACGCAGTATTTT
CDR3: CSAELRFTDTQYF

J: TRBJ1-4
D: .
V: TRBV28
size: .
DNA: TGTGCCAGCAGCGGGGCCGGCAGCCTTAATGAAAAACTGTTTTTT
CDR3: CASSGAGSLNEKLFF

J: TRBJ2-5
D: TRBD2
V: TRBV20-1
size: few
DNA: TGCAGTGCTAGAGATCCACGGACTAGCGGGGGGGTAGAGACCCAGTACTTC
CDR3: CSARDPRTSGGVETQYF

J: TRBJ2-7
D: .
V: TRBV2
size: few
DNA: TGTGCCAGCAGCGAAATGGGGACCGAGCAGTACTTC
CDR3: CASSEMGTEQYF

J: TRBJ2-1
D: TRBD2
V: TRBV13
size: few
DNA: TGTGCCAGCAGCCAGCGGGGTGAAAATGAGCAGTTCTTC
CDR3: CASSQRGENEQFF